This note documents a single T cell receptor beta chain sequence. This record belongs to a study of blood T cell repertoires in COVID-19. Some clones are missing from TCRdb's copy, which holds only in-frame ones; the method was immunoSEQ multiplex PCR. In the table there are over 250,000 clones, around nine tenths of which are singletons. Unmatched junction bases numbered 5, after V lost 7 bases and J lost 7 bases. The CDR3 has 14 amino acids. Germline loops: CDR1 SNHLY, CDR2 FYNNEI. Input material: PBMCs or T cells enriched from blood (not recorded which). The rearrangement links TRBV2 to TRBJ2-2; 11 nucleotides match TRBD2. This TCR was sampled from a young woman who had recovered from COVID-19. The CDR3 DNA reads TGTGCCAGCAATATAGCGGGAGGGGACGGGGAGCTGTTTTTT. It encodes CASNIAGGDGELFF.